The 6 T cell receptor beta chains below all came from one sample that was sequenced in a study of blood T cell repertoires in COVID-19. Profiled with immunoSEQ multiplex PCR; TCRdb holds only in-frame clones, not every one. Here the sample spans 200,000 to 250,000 clones, around 80% being singletons. The sequencing input was peripheral blood. These receptors came from a woman aged 65 to 85 with acute or convalescent COVID-19.

The chain joins TRBV5-1 to TRBJ2-3; TRBD2 aligns across 13 bases. V lost 7 bases to trimming and J lost 3 bases; unmatched junction nucleotides: 8. The CDR3 is made up of 16 amino acids. The germline CDR1 and CDR2 sequences are SGHRS and YFSETQ. CDR3 loop: CASGRTSGSLTDTQYF. In DNA form, the CDR3 reads TGCGCCAGCGGCCGGACTAGCGGGAGCCTAACAGATACGCAGTATTTT.

This clone was counted once. The CDR3 sequence is CASSPGTLYGGGNQPQHF. In DNA, the CDR3 is TGTGCCAGCTCACCGGGTACACTTTACGGGGGGGGAAATCAGCCCCAGCATTTT. The V gene is TRBV18, the J gene TRBJ1-5; the D gene is possibly TRBD1 (5 bases). The V gene lost 3 bases and the J gene lost 4 bases, with 22 bases spanning the gap. CDR3 length: 18 residues. Germline loops: CDR1 KGHSH, CDR2 LQKENI.

The chain employs TRBV5-8 and TRBJ1-2; tentative D call: TRBD1 (6 bases). The CDR3 is 15 amino acids. V dropped 8 bases and J dropped 0 bases, with 17 bases sitting between them. The germline V gene encodes CDR1 SGHTS and CDR2 YDEGEE. In nucleotides, the CDR3 is TGTGCCAGTACCAGACCGGGACACACTAACTATGGCTACACCTTC. This codes for CASTRPGHTNYGYTF.

The V gene is TRBV3-1 (or the pseudogene TRBV3-2), the J gene TRBJ2-3; the match to TRBD2 covers 15 bases. Germline CDR1 LGHDT, CDR2 YNNKEL (reference sequence). The V gene end was trimmed by 1 base and the J gene end by 9 bases; junction bases not matched to a gene: 2. This CDR3 is 15 amino acids long. DNA of the CDR3: TGTGCCAGCAGCCAAGGGACTAGCGGGGGGGCCACGCAGTATTTT. Translated, it gives CASSQGTSGGATQYF.

The chain is built from TRBV14 and TRBJ2-7, with D hard to call. CDR1 is SGHDN, CDR2 FVKESK, per germline. The CDR3 is made up of 13 amino acids. Trimming took 0 bases from V and 7 from J, leaving 10 bases between them. The CDR3 bases are TGTGCCAGCAGCCAAGAACTCGAGACAGAGCAGTACTTC. Encoded protein: CASSQELETEQYF.

For the CDR3, the DNA is TGTGCCAGCAGTGAACGTTACGAGCAGTACGTC. This codes for CASSERYEQYV. The V call is TRBV2, the J call TRBJ2-7, with D unclear. The V gene's germline CDR1 is SNHLY and CDR2 FYNNEI. The CDR3 totals 11 residues. The V end was cut by 2 bases, the J end by 4 bases, with 3 bases between.